One sample yielded the 18 T cell receptor delta chains listed below, sequenced in a study of gamma-delta T cells after stem cell transplantation. TCRdb reapplied CATT to the RT-PCR reads. The data hold approximately 2,000 delta-chain clones, with around 4.1% observed a single time. What was sequenced was gamma-delta T cells. The receptors originated from a human donor. It is not recorded whose cells these are; they may come from a transplant donor.

Regarding this clone: Being one base from a much bigger clone, this may be a read error. The same CDR3 is also encoded by other DNA sequences in this sample. The chain is built from TRDV2 and TRDJ1, with TRDD3 matching 10 bases. Germline V lookup: CDR1 GEAIGNYY, CDR2 EKD. This CDR3 region has 15 residues. The CDR3 DNA sequence: TGTGCCTGTGACCCAGCGGGGGATACGGCCGATAAACTCATCTTC. Translation gives CACDPAGDTADKLIF.

Notes on this clone: A read error is possible here, since a much larger clone lies one base away. This rearrangement joins TRDV1 to TRDJ1, with D tentatively TRDD3 (5 bases). Trimming removed 4 bases from V and 3 bases from J, with 27 bases in between. Germline V gene sequence: CDR1 TSWWSYY, CDR2 QGS. The CDR3 length is 19 residues. The CDR3 sequence is CALGGPLVRGAGGADKLIF. The DNA for the CDR3 is TGTGCTCTTGGGGGGCCCTTAGTGCGGGGCGCCGGGGGCGCCGATAAACTCATCTTT.

With respect to this clone: TCRdb has a much larger clone's protein, which differs at residue 6 from the translation of this DNA, likely because of a read error; what is shown is the protein translated from the DNA. V is TRDV2 and J is TRDJ1, with D perhaps TRDD3 (5 bases). The germline V gene encodes CDR1 GEAIGNYY and CDR2 EKD. V was clipped by 0 bases and J by 5 bases, with 21 bases between them. This CDR3 has 17 residues. The CDR3 loop is CACDTAGAAVGLDKLIF. Written as DNA, the CDR3 is TGTGCCTGTGACACCGCGGGGGCTGCGGTGGGGCTGGATAAACTCATCTTT.

About this clone: The translation of this DNA and the TCRdb protein of a much larger clone differ at residue 7, probably owing to a read error; the protein shown here is translated from the DNA. The rearrangement links TRDV1 to TRDJ1; possible D gene TRDD3, 5 bases. Germline lookup yields CDR1 TSWWSYY and CDR2 QGS. Trimming removed 0 bases at V and 6 bases at J, with 11 bases between. This CDR3 is built from 14 residues. The CDR3 bases are TGTGCTCTTGGGGAACTAGGTGGGGTGCATAAACTCATCTTT. Translated, it gives CALGELGGVHKLIF.

As to this clone: Just one base apart from a much larger clone, this may be a read error. DNA for the CDR3: TGTGCTCTTGGGATACAAAACGGCTTTCTCCCCTACTGGGGGACGGTTTACGCCGATAAACTCATCTTT. Protein: CALGIQNGFLPYWGTVYADKLIF. This sequence joins TRDV1 and TRDJ1, with TRDD3 matching 9 bases. The trim removed 5 bases at V and 3 bases at J, leaving 31 bases unmatched. This CDR3 comprises 23 residues. CDR1 is TSWWSYY and CDR2 is QGS in the germline V gene.

About this clone: The protein TCRdb gives is from a much larger clone and does not agree with this DNA's translation at residue 3, likely a read error; the protein shown here comes from the DNA. The chain has TRDV2 and TRDJ1; the D is unclear. Germline V gene lookup returns CDR1 GEAIGNYY and CDR2 EKD. This CDR3 contains 14 residues. The CDR3 DNA reads as TGTGCCCGTGATGCACTACGTGCCCCCGATAAACTCATCTTT. This translates into CARDALRAPDKLIF.

The table lists this clone with a few counts. The chain combines TRDV2 with TRDJ1, with TRDD3 matching 8 bases. CDR3 length equals 17 residues. Losses at the gene ends were 1 base for V and 9 bases for J; bases not matched to a gene: 18. CDR1 GEAIGNYY and CDR2 EKD come from the germline V gene. DNA for the CDR3: TGTGCCTGTGACACGCTGGGGGAGACCCCCCTAAAAAGTGAACTCATCTTT. Amino acid sequence: CACDTLGETPLKSELIF.

Judged by abundance, this clone is medium-sized. V gene TRDV2 combines with J gene TRDJ1; a weak D match, TRDD3 (5 bases). Germline-derived CDR1 and CDR2 are GEAIGNYY and EKD. V was pared by 0 bases and J by 0 bases, with 19 bases between. The CDR3 spans 18 residues. The CDR3 DNA sequence: TGTGCCTGTGACACCGTGGGGACCCCAGGCCGATACACCGATAAACTCATCTTT. This encodes CACDTVGTPGRYTDKLIF.

This clone was counted only a few times. For this DNA, TCRdb reports the protein of a much larger clone, which diverges at residue 4, most likely from a read error; the protein presented here is translated directly from the DNA. The chain carries TRDV1 and TRDJ1; TRDD3 aligns across 10 bases. The CDR3 contains 21 residues. CDR1 is TSWWSYY, CDR2 QGS, per germline. CDR3 in amino acids: CALEEIDYFGLGDKYTDKLIF. The CDR3 DNA reads TGTGCTCTTGAGGAAATCGACTACTTTGGGCTGGGGGATAAGTACACCGATAAACTCATCTTT.

This clone was seen more than once but under ten times. The TCRdb protein, from a much larger clone, departs from this DNA's translation at residue 5, likely by read error; the protein shown derives from the DNA. This chain uses TRDV2 with TRDJ1; 8 bases line up with TRDD3. The CDR3 is made up of 17 amino acids. Germline CDR1 is GEAIGNYY and CDR2 is EKD. Trimming cost V 3 bases and J 3 bases; bases outside gene matches: 14. CDR3 nucleotide sequence: TGTGCCTGTGACCTCGTACTGGGGGTCAACGAGGCCGATAAACTCATCTTT. Its translation: CACDLVLGVNEADKLIF.

This clone is large in the sample. This chain joins TRDV2 and TRDJ1; 13 bases are a match to TRDD3. CDR1 is GEAIGNYY, CDR2 EKD, per germline. V gave up 4 bases and J gave up 2 bases; unmatched junction bases: 9. The CDR3 spans 17 residues. The CDR3 here is CACDSVLGDTGTDKLIF. CDR3 in DNA: TGTGCCTGTGATTCTGTACTGGGGGATACGGGGACCGATAAACTCATCTTT.

This clone has only a few counts. One base away lies a much larger clone, so this may be a sequencing read error. The same CDR3 is also encoded by other DNA sequences in this sample. V and J are TRAV29/DV5 and TRDJ1, with 9 bases lining up with TRDD3. Germline CDR1 reads NSMFDY; CDR2 reads ISSIKDK. The CDR3 runs 23 residues. Trimming cost V 0 bases and J 0 bases; bases outside gene matches: 27. The CDR3 region has the DNA TGTGCAGCAAGCGTGGCTTCCTATCCTCTGGGGGATGGCGGTTTCTTTAACACCGATAAACTCATCTTT. It encodes CAASVASYPLGDGGFFNTDKLIF.

This clone was detected a few times. A single base separates this from a much larger clone, so it may be a read error. The rearrangement uses TRDV2 and TRDJ1, with 9 bases that match TRDD3. The germline V gene has CDR1 GEAIGNYY and CDR2 EKD. The CDR3 contains 14 residues. The CDR3 region has the DNA TGTGCCTGTGGCACCCTGGGGGATACCGATAAACTCATCTTT. It yields the protein CACGTLGDTDKLIF.

In regard to this clone: This clone may be a read error of a much larger clone one base away. V is TRDV2 and J is TRDJ1, with 9 bases identical to TRDD3. Per germline, CDR1 GEAIGNYY and CDR2 EKD. V trimming: 3 bases; J trimming: 0 bases; junction bases outside the gene matches: 19. The CDR3 length is 20 residues. The CDR3 reads CACDAVKPTGGQSYTDKLIF. CDR3 DNA sequence: TGTGCCTGTGACGCCGTAAAGCCGACTGGGGGACAGAGCTACACCGATAAACTCATCTTT.

This clone was detected only a few times. A much more abundant neighbour one base away suggests this may be a read error. Distinct nucleotide sequences in the sample also encode this CDR3. This sequence joins TRDV2 and TRDJ1; 12 nucleotides line up with TRDD3. Germline loops: CDR1 GEAIGNYY, CDR2 EKD. This CDR3 is built from 18 residues. CDR3 residues: CASDGVLLGDTRTDKLIF. The CDR3 DNA reads TGCGCCTCCGACGGGGTCTTACTGGGGGATACTCGCACCGATAAACTCATCTTT.

On this clone: This may arise from a read error, as a much more abundant clone is one base away. Different DNA sequences within this sample yield the same CDR3. The V and J genes are TRDV2 and TRDJ1, with 8 bases that match TRDD3. Germline V CDR1 and CDR2: GEAIGNYY, EKD. This CDR3 is built from 17 residues. After removal of 6 bases from V and 3 bases from J, the junction contained 17 bases not matched to a gene. CDR3: CACLPLGDQVRADKLIF. CDR3 in DNA: TGTGCCTGTCTTCCATTGGGGGATCAGGTCAGGGCCGATAAACTCATCTTT.

This clone has only a few counts. The protein recorded in TCRdb matches a much larger clone and deviates from this DNA's translation at residue 16, suggesting a read error; the protein here is obtained by translating the DNA. The chain recombines TRDV2 with TRDJ1, with 13 bases aligning to TRDD3. This CDR3 spans 17 amino acids. Germline CDR1 is GEAIGNYY and CDR2 is EKD. Written as DNA, the CDR3 is TGTGCCTGTGACACTCTACTGGGGGATACGCTCACCGATAAACTCACCTTT. It translates to CACDTLLGDTLTDKLTF.

In the case of this clone: TCRdb assigns this DNA the protein of a much larger clone, which departs from its translation at residue 14; this likely reflects a read error, and the protein shown comes from translating the DNA. The chain carries TRDV2 and TRDJ1; TRDD3 matches 13 bases. Germline V gene data show CDR1 as GEAIGNYY and CDR2 as EKD. The CDR3 has 16 amino acids. DNA for the CDR3: TGTGCCTGTGACTCACTGGGGGATACGAGTAACGATAAACCCATCTTT. Translated, it gives CACDSLGDTSNDKPIF.